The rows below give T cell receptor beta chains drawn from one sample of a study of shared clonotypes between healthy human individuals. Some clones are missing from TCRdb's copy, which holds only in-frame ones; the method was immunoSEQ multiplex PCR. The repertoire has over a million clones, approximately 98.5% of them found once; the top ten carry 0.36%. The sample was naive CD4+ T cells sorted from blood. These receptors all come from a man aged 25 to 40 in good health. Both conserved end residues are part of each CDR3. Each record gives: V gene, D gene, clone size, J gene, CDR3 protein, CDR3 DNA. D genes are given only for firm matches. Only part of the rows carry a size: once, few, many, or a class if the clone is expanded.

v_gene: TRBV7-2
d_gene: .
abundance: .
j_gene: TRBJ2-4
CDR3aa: CASSLERTQNIQYF
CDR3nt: TGTGCCAGCAGCTTAGAGAGGACGCAAAACATTCAGTACTTC

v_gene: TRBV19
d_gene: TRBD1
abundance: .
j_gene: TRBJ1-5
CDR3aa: CASTSLGQGAGQPQHF
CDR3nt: TGTGCCAGCACATCACTGGGACAGGGGGCAGGTCAGCCCCAGCATTTT

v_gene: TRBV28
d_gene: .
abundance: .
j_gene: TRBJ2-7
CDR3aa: CASSLWFGTSPNEQYF
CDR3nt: TGTGCCAGCAGTTTATGGTTCGGGACATCTCCTAACGAGCAGTACTTC

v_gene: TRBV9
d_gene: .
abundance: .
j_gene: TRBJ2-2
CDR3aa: CASSEPGPYTGELFF
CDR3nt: TGTGCCAGCAGCGAACCGGGACCCTACACCGGGGAGCTGTTTTTT

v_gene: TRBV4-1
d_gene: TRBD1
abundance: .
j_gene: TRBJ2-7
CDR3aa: CASSQARTGGAMQYF
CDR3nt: TGCGCCAGCAGCCAAGCCAGGACAGGGGGCGCAATGCAGTACTTC

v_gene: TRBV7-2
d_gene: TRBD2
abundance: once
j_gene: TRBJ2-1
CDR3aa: CASSRYITGLAGAKNEQFF
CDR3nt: TGTGCCAGCAGCCGATACATCACCGGACTAGCGGGAGCAAAAAATGAGCAGTTCTTC

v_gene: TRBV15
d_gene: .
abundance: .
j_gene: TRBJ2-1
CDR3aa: CATSRDGGVNNEQFF
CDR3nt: TGTGCCACCAGCAGAGACGGCGGAGTTAACAATGAGCAGTTCTTC

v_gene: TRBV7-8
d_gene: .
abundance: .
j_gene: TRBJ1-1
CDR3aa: CASSLIAGTEAFF
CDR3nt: TGTGCCAGCAGCTTAATTGCGGGCACTGAAGCTTTCTTT

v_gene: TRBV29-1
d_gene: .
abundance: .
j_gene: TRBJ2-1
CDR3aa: CGSGTYNEQFF
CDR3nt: TGCGGGAGCGGTACCTACAATGAGCAGTTCTTC

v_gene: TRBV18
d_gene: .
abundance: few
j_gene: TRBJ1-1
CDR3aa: CASSQPGIEAFF
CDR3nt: TGTGCCAGCTCACAACCAGGGATTGAAGCTTTCTTT

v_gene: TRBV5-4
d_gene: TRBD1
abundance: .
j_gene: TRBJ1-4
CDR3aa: CASSHGTGNEKLFF
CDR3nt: TGTGCCAGCAGCCACGGGACAGGGAATGAAAAACTGTTTTTT

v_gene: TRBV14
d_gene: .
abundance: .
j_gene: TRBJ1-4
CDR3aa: CASSQPTGPSKKLFF
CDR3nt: TGTGCCAGCAGCCAACCCACAGGTCCATCGAAAAAACTGTTTTTT

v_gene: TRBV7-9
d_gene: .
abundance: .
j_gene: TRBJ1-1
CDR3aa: CASSPRAGRVSTEAFF
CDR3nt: TGTGCCAGCAGCCCCAGGGCAGGGAGGGTGAGTACTGAAGCTTTCTTT

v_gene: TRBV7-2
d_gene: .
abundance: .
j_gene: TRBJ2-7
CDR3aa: CASSSTGTQPYEQYF
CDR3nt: TGTGCCAGCAGCTCCACAGGGACCCAACCCTACGAGCAGTACTTC

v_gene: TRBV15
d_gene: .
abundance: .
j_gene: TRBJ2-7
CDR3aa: CATSRGYGYEQYF
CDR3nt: TGTGCCACCAGTAGAGGGTACGGCTACGAGCAGTACTTC

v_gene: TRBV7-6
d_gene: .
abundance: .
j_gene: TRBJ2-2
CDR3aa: CASSLLRGESGTGELFF
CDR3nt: TGTGCCAGCAGCTTACTTAGGGGGGAGAGCGGTACCGGGGAGCTGTTTTTT

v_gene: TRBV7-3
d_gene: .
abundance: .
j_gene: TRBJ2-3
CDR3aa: CASSLIWLLVIHSTDTQYF
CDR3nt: TGTGCCAGCAGCTTAATTTGGTTGTTGGTTATACATAGCACAGATACGCAGTATTTT

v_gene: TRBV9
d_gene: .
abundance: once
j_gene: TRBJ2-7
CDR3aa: CASSVRGDEQYF
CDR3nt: TGTGCCAGCAGCGTTAGGGGCGACGAGCAGTACTTC

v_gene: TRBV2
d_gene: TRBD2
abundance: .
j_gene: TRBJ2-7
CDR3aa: CASSEAEAGGLYEQYF
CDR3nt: TGTGCCAGCAGTGAAGCGGAAGCGGGAGGGCTCTACGAGCAGTACTTC

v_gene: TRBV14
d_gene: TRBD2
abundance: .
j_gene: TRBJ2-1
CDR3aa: CASSQYLAAGYNEQFF
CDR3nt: TGTGCCAGCAGCCAATACCTAGCGGCTGGTTACAATGAGCAGTTCTTC

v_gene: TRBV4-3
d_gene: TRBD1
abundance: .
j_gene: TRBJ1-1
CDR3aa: CASSQDHTGTGTFF
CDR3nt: TGCGCCAGCAGCCAAGATCACACCGGGACAGGGACTTTCTTT

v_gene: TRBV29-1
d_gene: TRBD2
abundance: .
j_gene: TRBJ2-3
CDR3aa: CSVRGLAGGGHTDTQYF
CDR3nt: TGCAGCGTTAGGGGACTAGCGGGAGGGGGCCACACAGATACGCAGTATTTT

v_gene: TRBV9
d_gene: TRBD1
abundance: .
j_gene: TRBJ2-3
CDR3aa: CASSGYRGVSSTDTQYF
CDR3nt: TGTGCCAGCAGCGGGTACAGGGGTGTTAGTTCCACAGATACGCAGTATTTT

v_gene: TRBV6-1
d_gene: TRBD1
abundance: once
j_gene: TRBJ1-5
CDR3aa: CAIRGQGRQPQHF
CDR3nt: TGTGCCATTCGAGGACAGGGAAGGCAGCCCCAGCATTTT

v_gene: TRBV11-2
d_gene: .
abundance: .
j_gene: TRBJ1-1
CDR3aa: CASTYLPRGRFPNTEAFF
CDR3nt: TGTGCCAGCACCTACCTTCCGAGGGGTAGGTTCCCGAACACTGAAGCTTTCTTT

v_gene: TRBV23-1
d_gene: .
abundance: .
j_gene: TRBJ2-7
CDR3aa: CASSQSTRYEQYF
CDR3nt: TGCGCCAGCAGTCAATCGACCAGATACGAGCAGTACTTC

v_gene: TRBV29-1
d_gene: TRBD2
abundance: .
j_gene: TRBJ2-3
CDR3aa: CSVVVSGSSTDTQYF
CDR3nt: TGCAGCGTCGTCGTAAGCGGGAGCTCCACAGATACGCAGTATTTT

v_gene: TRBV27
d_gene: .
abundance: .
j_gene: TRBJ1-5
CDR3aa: CASSLFGPQPQHF
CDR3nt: TGTGCCAGCAGTTTATTCGGACCCCAGCCCCAGCATTTT

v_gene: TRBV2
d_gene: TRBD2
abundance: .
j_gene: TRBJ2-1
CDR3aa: CASSSDGLASGWEQFF
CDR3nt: TGTGCCAGCAGTTCTGATGGACTAGCGTCTGGATGGGAGCAGTTCTTC

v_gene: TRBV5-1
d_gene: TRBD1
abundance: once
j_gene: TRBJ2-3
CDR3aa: CASSPGQEGDTQYF
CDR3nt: TGCGCCAGCAGCCCGGGACAGGAAGGAGATACGCAGTATTTT

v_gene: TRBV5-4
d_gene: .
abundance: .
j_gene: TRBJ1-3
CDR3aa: CASSLETAGNTIYF
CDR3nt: TGTGCCAGCAGCTTGGAGACAGCCGGAAACACCATATATTTT

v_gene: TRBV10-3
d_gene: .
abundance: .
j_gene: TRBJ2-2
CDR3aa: CAISDGGRGELFF
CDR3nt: TGTGCCATCAGTGATGGGGGACGCGGGGAGCTGTTTTTT

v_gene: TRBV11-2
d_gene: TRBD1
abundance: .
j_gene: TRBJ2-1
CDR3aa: CASSLGNRGSYNEQFF
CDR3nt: TGTGCCAGCAGCTTAGGGAACAGGGGCTCCTACAATGAGCAGTTCTTC

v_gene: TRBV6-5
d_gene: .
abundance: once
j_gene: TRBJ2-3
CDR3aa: CASSYWGDTDTQYF
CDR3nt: TGTGCCAGCAGTTACTGGGGGGACACAGATACGCAGTATTTT

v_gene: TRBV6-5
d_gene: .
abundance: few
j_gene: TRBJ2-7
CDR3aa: CATRRVGGYEQYF
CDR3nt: TGTGCCACCCGACGGGTCGGGGGCTACGAGCAGTACTTC

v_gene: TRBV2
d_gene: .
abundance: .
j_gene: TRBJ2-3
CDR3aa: CASSEQAGGFIDTQYF
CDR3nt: TGTGCCAGCAGTGAACAGGCAGGGGGGTTCATCGATACGCAGTATTTT

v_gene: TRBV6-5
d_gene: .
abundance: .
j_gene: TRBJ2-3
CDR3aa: CASSTGIPSTDTQYF
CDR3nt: TGTGCCAGCAGTACAGGGATTCCCAGCACAGATACGCAGTATTTT